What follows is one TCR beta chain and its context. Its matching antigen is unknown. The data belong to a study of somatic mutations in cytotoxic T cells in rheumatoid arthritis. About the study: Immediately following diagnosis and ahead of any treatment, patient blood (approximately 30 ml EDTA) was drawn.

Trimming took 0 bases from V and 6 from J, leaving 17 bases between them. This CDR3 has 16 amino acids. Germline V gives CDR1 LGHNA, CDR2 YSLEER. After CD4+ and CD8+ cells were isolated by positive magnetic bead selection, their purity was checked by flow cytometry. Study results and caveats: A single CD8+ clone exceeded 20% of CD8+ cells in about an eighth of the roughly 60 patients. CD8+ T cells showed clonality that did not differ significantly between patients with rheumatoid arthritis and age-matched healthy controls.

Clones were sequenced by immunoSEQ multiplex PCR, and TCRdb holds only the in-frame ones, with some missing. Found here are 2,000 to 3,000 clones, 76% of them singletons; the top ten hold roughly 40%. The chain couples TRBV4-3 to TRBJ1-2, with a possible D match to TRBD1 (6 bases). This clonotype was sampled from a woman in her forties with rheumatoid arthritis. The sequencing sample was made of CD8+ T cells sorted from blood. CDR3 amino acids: CASSQDTQSNRDGYTF. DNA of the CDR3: TGCGCCAGCAGCCAAGATACCCAATCCAACAGGGATGGCTACACCTTC.